Presented here are 6 T cell receptor beta chains from one specimen sequenced in a study of long-term antiretroviral therapy in people with HIV. Survey-level immunoSEQ v3.0 assays were run. The method was immunoSEQ multiplex PCR; TCRdb's version includes in-frame clones alone and lacks a portion of them. The sample lists about 16,000 clones, 80% to 90% occurring once. Sequencing used unsorted PBMCs, obtained more than 2.2 years before starting antiretroviral therapy. The receptors derive from a woman in her twenties or thirties with HIV.

The CDR3 region is CASTSGGSEETQYF. CDR3 bases: TGTGCCAGCACCTCCGGGGGCAGCGAAGAGACCCAGTACTTC. This chain joins TRBV9 and TRBJ2-5; D may match TRBD1 or TRBD2 (6 bases each). The germline V gene encodes CDR1 SGDLS and CDR2 YYNGEE. Between the trimmed V and J ends, which lost 6 bases and 3 bases, there was a span of 15 bases. CDR3 size: 14 residues.

The V gene is TRBV19, the J gene TRBJ1-5; the D gene is possibly TRBD1 (6 bases). Germline assignment: CDR1 LNHDA and CDR2 SQIVND (reference sequence). V was pared by 5 bases and J by 3 bases, with 14 bases between. The CDR3 loop spans 15 amino acids. CDR3 sequence (DNA): TGTGCCAGTAGTTTTGGGACAAATTACAATCAGCCCCAGCATTTT. Translation gives CASSFGTNYNQPQHF.

The V call is TRBV18, the J call TRBJ1-1; D is unclear. Germline CDR1 KGHSH, CDR2 LQKENI. Deletions cut 3 bases from V and 3 bases from J, with 11 bases between. This CDR3 contains 14 residues. The CDR3 loop reads CASSPRITDTEAFF. The CDR3 DNA reads TGTGCCAGCTCACCGAGGATTACGGACACTGAAGCTTTCTTT.

The rearrangement links TRBV15 to TRBJ1-5; 9 bases are a match to TRBD1. From germline, CDR1 is LNHNV and CDR2 YYDKDF (reference sequence). The trim removed 1 base at V and 10 bases at J, leaving 11 bases unmatched. The CDR3 is 16 residues long. The CDR3 sequence: CATSRVRTGAAGPQHF. The CDR3 DNA follows: TGTGCCACCAGCAGAGTACGGACAGGGGCCGCAGGTCCCCAGCATTTT.

This chain joins TRBV7-9 and TRBJ1-4; no definite D call. V was trimmed by 7 bases and J by 5 bases, leaving 11 bases between them. The germline V gene has CDR1 SEHNR and CDR2 FQNEAQ (reference sequence). This CDR3 comprises 13 residues. The CDR3, as DNA: TGTGCCAGCAAAGGCGCCCCAAATGAAAAACTGTTTTTT. Translating it yields CASKGAPNEKLFF.

The V and J genes are TRBV6-1 and TRBJ1-1; 8 nucleotides align to TRBD1. CDR3 length: 18 residues. J was trimmed by 4 bases and V by 2 bases; bases with no gene match: 15. Germline values: CDR1 MNHNS, CDR2 SASEGT. CDR3 region: CASSEPFPGTGRITEAFF. The DNA for the CDR3 is TGTGCCAGCAGTGAACCCTTCCCTGGGACAGGCCGAATCACTGAAGCTTTCTTT.